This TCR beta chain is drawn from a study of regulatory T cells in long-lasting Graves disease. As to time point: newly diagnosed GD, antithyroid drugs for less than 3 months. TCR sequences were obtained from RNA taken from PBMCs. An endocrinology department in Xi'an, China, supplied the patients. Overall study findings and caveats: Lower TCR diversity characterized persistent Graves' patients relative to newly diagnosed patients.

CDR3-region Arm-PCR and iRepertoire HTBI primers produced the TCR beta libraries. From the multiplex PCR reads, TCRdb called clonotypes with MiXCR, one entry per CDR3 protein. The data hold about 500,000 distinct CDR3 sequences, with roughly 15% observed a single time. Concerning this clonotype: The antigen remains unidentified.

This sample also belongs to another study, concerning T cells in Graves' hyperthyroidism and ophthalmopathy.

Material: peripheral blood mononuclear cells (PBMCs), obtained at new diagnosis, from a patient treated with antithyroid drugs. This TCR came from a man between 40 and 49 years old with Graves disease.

The CDR3 spells CATRASGRTIYF. The CDR3 DNA is TGTGCCACCAGAGCGTCAGGACGGACCATATATTTT. The chain is built from TRBV15 and TRBJ1-3; the D is unclear. The CDR3 covers 12 residues. CDR1 is LNHNV and CDR2 is YYDKDF in the germline V gene (reference sequence). V lost 6 bases and J 10 bases, leaving 13 bases between the germline ends.